This T cell receptor (beta chain) was captured in a study of OX40 agonist ivuxolimab in advanced cancers. Whole-study findings and limits: CD8+ T cells were the subset that, on average, had more expanded clones than CD4+.

Regarding this clone: The target antigen is unknown.

The CDR3 spans 14 residues. The V end was cut by 1 base, the J end by 2 bases, with 9 bases between. CDR1 and CDR2 from the germline V gene are LNHDA and SQIVND (reference sequence). Here immunoSEQ multiplex PCR was the method, and the copy in TCRdb shows in-frame clones only, minus some. This sample has 75,000 to 95,000 clones, with approximately 90% found just once. Here the sequenced sample was CD4+ or CD8+ T cells sorted from blood, taken in a trial of the OX40 agonist ivuxolimab. The source of this sequence is an adult with an advanced solid tumor such as melanoma, head and neck, liver or kidney cancer. V usage is TRBV19 and J usage is TRBJ2-7; D perhaps matches TRBD1 (5 bases). CDR3 nucleotides: TGTGCCAGTAGTATAGGAGAAGGGGCCTACGAGCAGTACTTC. Translating gives CASSIGEGAYEQYF.